These 17 T cell receptor beta chains originate from one sample sequenced in a study of blood T cell repertoires in COVID-19. Assay: immunoSEQ multiplex PCR; the TCRdb copy retains only in-frame clones and omits some. The sample contains about 230,000 clones, around four fifths of which appear only once. Source material: peripheral blood. Receptors were obtained from a woman in her 70s with active or convalescent COVID-19.

This clone was counted ten times or more. The chain is built from TRBV2 and TRBJ2-5; tentatively, D is TRBD1 (5 bases). In germline, CDR1 is SNHLY, CDR2 FYNNEI. The CDR3 totals 9 residues. V was pared by 10 bases and J by 5 bases, with 5 bases between. This chain's CDR3 is CATGETQYF. CDR3 nucleotide sequence: TGTGCCACAGGGGAGACCCAGTACTTC.

The chain carries TRBV7-9 and TRBJ2-5; maybe TRBD1 (6 bases). The CDR3 runs to 17 residues. Deletions cut 0 bases from V and 5 bases from J, with 19 bases between. Germline CDR1 and CDR2: SEHNR and FQNEAQ (reference sequence). As DNA, the CDR3 is TGTGCCAGCAGCTTAGCCGTCCCGGGACAATATAGGGAGACCCAGTACTTC. This sequence encodes CASSLAVPGQYRETQYF.

J is TRBJ2-7 and V is TRBV7-9, with 8 bases matching TRBD2. V trimming: 4 bases; J trimming: 6 bases; junction bases outside the gene matches: 5. CDR3 length: 13 amino acids. The germline V gene encodes CDR1 SEHNR and CDR2 FQNEAQ (reference sequence). The CDR3 protein is CASSSPGGFEQYF. DNA for the CDR3: TGTGCCAGCAGCTCCCCGGGGGGGTTCGAGCAGTACTTC.

This chain joins TRBV7-9 and TRBJ1-2; 9 nucleotides match TRBD1. Germline values: CDR1 SEHNR, CDR2 FQNEAQ (reference sequence). V dropped 1 base and J dropped 6; count of bases not matched to a gene: 15. CDR3 length: 18 amino acids. CDR3 residues: CASSLGDARDRAANGYTF. DNA for the CDR3: TGTGCCAGCAGCTTAGGGGATGCCCGGGACAGGGCCGCTAATGGCTACACCTTC.

V usage is TRBV11-3 and J usage is TRBJ2-2; 7 bases are a match to TRBD1. Germline CDR1 and CDR2: SGHNT and YENEEA. V shed 8 bases and J 0 bases; nucleotides not matched to a gene: 12. The CDR3 spans 17 residues. The CDR3 protein is CASSLEGQGANTGELFF. DNA of the CDR3: TGTGCCAGCTCCCTTGAGGGCCAGGGGGCGAACACCGGGGAGCTGTTTTTT.

This CDR3 is CASSEQGESPLHF. CDR3 DNA: TGTGCCAGCAGTGAACAGGGGGAGTCACCCCTCCACTTT. This sequence joins TRBV6-1 and TRBJ1-6, with 7 bases identical to TRBD1. Germline trimming cut 2 bases from V and 10 bases from J; bases unmatched to any gene: 2. The germline CDR1 and CDR2 sequences are MNHNS and SASEGT. The CDR3 consists of 13 residues.

The chain employs TRBV27 and TRBJ1-5; weak D call: TRBD1 (6 bases). Looked up from germline, CDR1 is MNHEY and CDR2 is SMNVEV (reference sequence). Trimming cost V 4 bases and J 0 bases, with 10 bases left between them. The CDR3 has 15 amino acids. This chain's CDR3 is CASSSGQYSNQPQHF. The CDR3 coding sequence is TGTGCCAGCAGTTCCGGACAGTATAGCAATCAGCCCCAGCATTTT.

The chain combines TRBV6-1 with TRBJ2-5, with 11 bases fitting TRBD2. CDR1 is MNHNS, CDR2 SASEGT, per germline. The CDR3 is made up of 16 amino acids. The junction had 4 bases not matched to a gene; V was cut back by 2 bases and J by 2 bases. The DNA of the CDR3 is TGTGCCAGCAGTGAATTCCTAGCGGGAGGTCAAGAGACCCAGTACTTC. This gives the protein CASSEFLAGGQETQYF.

The rearrangement links TRBV6-5 to TRBJ1-6, with D unresolved. V lost 2 bases and J 7 bases, leaving 3 bases between the germline ends. Germline V lookup: CDR1 MNHEY, CDR2 SVGAGI. The CDR3 runs 12 residues. CDR3 amino acids: CASSYLNSPLHF. The CDR3 DNA reads as TGTGCCAGCAGTTACCTCAATTCACCCCTCCACTTT.

Only a few counts were recorded for this clone. The chain joins TRBV7-9 to TRBJ1-1; D not resolved. The germline V gene has CDR1 SEHNR and CDR2 FQNEAQ (reference sequence). Trimming took 3 bases from V and 5 from J, leaving 10 bases between them. CDR3 length equals 13 residues. CDR3: CASSFSITTEAFF. In nucleotides, the CDR3 is TGTGCCAGCAGCTTCTCGATCACAACTGAAGCTTTCTTT. Together with reference TRBV7-9 and TRBJ1-1, the CDR3 gives the full variable domain: DTGVSQNPRHKITKRGQNVTFRCDPISEHNRLYWYRQTLGQGPEFLTYFQNEAQLEKSRLLSDRFSAERPKGSFSTLEIQRTEQGDSAMYLCASSFSITTEAFFGQGTRLTVV.

This clone has a handful of counts. This rearrangement joins TRBV7-3 to TRBJ2-4, with 8 positions matching TRBD1. The CDR3 length is 14 residues. Per the germline V gene, CDR1 is SGHTA and CDR2 is FQGTGA. V gave up 1 base and J gave up 7 bases; unmatched junction bases: 3. This chain's CDR3 is CASSLMGTGNIQYF. The CDR3 DNA reads TGTGCCAGCAGCTTAATGGGGACAGGCAACATTCAGTACTTC.

In this sample, this clone turned up once. J is TRBJ1-6 and V is TRBV5-1; unclear D gene. Germline assignment: CDR1 SGHRS and CDR2 YFSETQ. V gave up 0 bases and J gave up 8 bases, with 12 bases separating them. This CDR3 contains 15 residues. In DNA form, the CDR3 reads TGCGCCAGCAGCTTGGCTACAGTTCCCGATTCACCCCTCCACTTT. This codes for CASSLATVPDSPLHF.

This rearrangement joins TRBV28 to TRBJ1-4; tentatively, D is TRBD1 (6 bases). Per the germline V gene, CDR1 is MDHEN and CDR2 is SYDVKM. V dropped 2 bases and J dropped 7 bases, with 14 bases sitting between them. The CDR3 covers 15 residues. CDR3 region: CASSLLAQGREKLFF. The CDR3 coding sequence is TGTGCCAGCAGTTTACTTGCCCAGGGGCGTGAAAAACTGTTTTTT.

The chain links TRBV19 to TRBJ2-1, with a possible D match to TRBD2 (6 bases). The CDR3 has 15 residues. V was shortened by 8 bases and J by 8 bases, with 22 bases between the two germline ends. Germline CDR1 is LNHDA and CDR2 is SQIVND (reference sequence). The CDR3 sequence: CASLLRTTLGYEQFF. CDR3 DNA sequence: TGTGCCAGTCTCCTCAGGACTACCCTAGGATATGAGCAGTTCTTC. Using reference TRBV19 and TRBJ2-1 for the parts outside the CDR3, the full variable domain is DGGITQSPKYLFRKEGQNVTLSCEQNLNHDAMYWYRQDPGQGLRLIYYSQIVNDFQKGDIAEGYSVSREKKESFPLTVTSAQKNPTAFYLCASLLRTTLGYEQFFGPGTRLTVL.

The chain combines TRBV28 with TRBJ2-7, with 8 bases aligning to TRBD1. Germline assignment: CDR1 MDHEN and CDR2 SYDVKM. This CDR3 has 14 residues. The trim removed 5 bases at V and 2 bases at J, leaving 5 bases unmatched. CDR3 region: CASSLTGEAYEQYF. As DNA, the CDR3 is TGTGCCAGCAGTCTGACAGGGGAGGCCTACGAGCAGTACTTC.

The gene calls are TRBV5-1 and TRBJ1-1; D is ambiguous. The germline CDR1 and CDR2 sequences are SGHRS and YFSETQ. The germline V and J ends were trimmed by 6 bases and 5 bases, with 14 bases remaining between them. The CDR3 consists of 13 residues. CDR3 in amino acids: CASKRAEETEAFF. The CDR3 DNA sequence: TGCGCCAGCAAGAGGGCAGAAGAAACTGAAGCTTTCTTT.

The chain uses TRBV19 and TRBJ1-6, with 8 bases identical to TRBD1. CDR1 is LNHDA and CDR2 is SQIVND in the germline V gene (reference sequence). Losses at the gene ends were 4 bases for V and 7 bases for J; bases not matched to a gene: 3. The CDR3 totals 14 residues. This chain's CDR3 is CASSTDRVNSPLHF. The CDR3 coding sequence is TGTGCCAGTAGTACGGACAGGGTAAATTCACCCCTCCACTTT.